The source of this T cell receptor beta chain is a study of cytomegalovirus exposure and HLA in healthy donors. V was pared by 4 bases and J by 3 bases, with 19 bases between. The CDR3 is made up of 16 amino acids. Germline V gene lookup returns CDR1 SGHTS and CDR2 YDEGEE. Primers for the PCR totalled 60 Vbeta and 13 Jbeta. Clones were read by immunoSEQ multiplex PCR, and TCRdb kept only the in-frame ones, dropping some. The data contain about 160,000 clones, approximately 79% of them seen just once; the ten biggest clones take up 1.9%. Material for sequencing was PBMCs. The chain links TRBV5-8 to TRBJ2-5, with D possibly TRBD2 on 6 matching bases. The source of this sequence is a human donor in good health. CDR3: CASSTIGGRTEETQYF. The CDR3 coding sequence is TGTGCCAGCAGCACCATCGGAGGGCGGACCGAAGAGACCCAGTACTTC.